This is a list of T cell receptor beta chains from one sample in a study of T cells after posttransplantation cyclophosphamide. Clones were sequenced by immunoSEQ multiplex PCR, and TCRdb holds only the in-frame ones, with some missing. Singletons are absent from the sample, which has tens of thousands of clones. Sequencing input: PBMCs. The receptors come from a man aged 40-50 years in good health, CMV-negative, and a related stem cell transplant donor. CDR3s include the opening cysteine and the closing phenylalanine or tryptophan. The D gene is left open where the match is weak. Expanded clones get a size class; other rows say once, few or many, or leave the size out.

V: TRBV14
J: TRBJ2-1
D: TRBD2
size: many
CDR3: CASSQDLAGYNEQFF
DNA: TGTGCCAGCAGCCAAGATCTAGCGGGGTACAATGAGCAGTTCTTC

V: TRBV5-1
J: TRBJ2-1
D: TRBD2
size: many
CDR3: CASSGLAGGNNEQFF
DNA: TGCGCCAGCAGCGGATTAGCGGGAGGGAACAATGAGCAGTTCTTC

V: TRBV19
J: TRBJ1-2
D: .
size: many
CDR3: CASSIGGQGNYGYTF
DNA: TGTGCCAGTAGTATAGGGGGGCAGGGGAACTATGGCTACACCTTC

V: TRBV9
J: TRBJ2-1
D: .
size: many
CDR3: CASSLKEYEQFF
DNA: TGTGCCAGCAGCCTTAAAGAGTATGAGCAGTTCTTC

V: TRBV19
J: TRBJ2-1
D: .
size: many
CDR3: CASSYEGNEQFF
DNA: TGTGCCAGTAGTTACGAGGGTAATGAGCAGTTCTTC

V: TRBV28
J: TRBJ1-6
D: .
size: .
CDR3: CASSPLSGWGSPLHF
DNA: TGTGCCAGCAGTCCGTTGTCGGGGTGGGGTTCACCCCTCCACTTT

V: TRBV11-3
J: TRBJ2-3
D: TRBD1
size: many
CDR3: CASSLGDRADTQYF
DNA: TGTGCCAGCAGCTTGGGAGACAGGGCAGATACGCAGTATTTT

V: TRBV30
J: TRBJ2-5
D: .
size: many
CDR3: CAWSAGTLQETQYF
DNA: TGTGCCTGGAGTGCCGGGACACTGCAAGAGACCCAGTACTTC

V: TRBV7-2
J: TRBJ1-1
D: .
size: many
CDR3: CASSLATGTEAFF
DNA: TGTGCCAGCAGCTTAGCAACAGGCACTGAAGCTTTCTTT

V: TRBV7-2
J: TRBJ1-1
D: .
size: many
CDR3: CASSLAGQGYTEAFF
DNA: TGTGCCAGCAGCTTAGCGGGGCAGGGGTATACTGAAGCTTTCTTT

V: TRBV10-1
J: TRBJ2-5
D: TRBD1
size: many
CDR3: CASSESGTGETQYF
DNA: TGCGCCAGCAGTGAGTCCGGGACAGGAGAGACCCAGTACTTC

V: TRBV4-1
J: TRBJ2-1
D: TRBD2
size: many
CDR3: CASSQEGSGTYNEQFF
DNA: TGCGCCAGCAGCCAAGAGGGTAGCGGGACCTACAATGAGCAGTTCTTC

V: TRBV5-1
J: TRBJ2-5
D: .
size: many
CDR3: CASSTGVTVETQYF
DNA: TGCGCCAGCAGCACGGGGGTAACGGTAGAGACCCAGTACTTC

V: TRBV15
J: TRBJ1-2
D: .
size: many
CDR3: CATSRGTGWDNYGYTF
DNA: TGTGCCACCAGCAGAGGAACAGGGTGGGATAACTATGGCTACACCTTC

V: TRBV30
J: TRBJ1-5
D: .
size: many
CDR3: CAWSSGVGQPQHF
DNA: TGTGCCTGGAGTTCAGGGGTGGGTCAGCCCCAGCATTTT

V: TRBV10-3
J: TRBJ2-7
D: TRBD2
size: many
CDR3: CAISGGALAGGTYEQYF
DNA: TGTGCCATCAGTGGGGGGGCTCTAGCGGGAGGAACCTACGAGCAGTACTTC

V: TRBV7-6
J: TRBJ1-4
D: TRBD1
size: many
CDR3: CASSLGTGTEKLFF
DNA: TGTGCCAGCAGCTTAGGGACAGGGACTGAAAAACTGTTTTTT

V: TRBV30
J: TRBJ2-1
D: TRBD2
size: many
CDR3: CAWKGLVTSNEQFF
DNA: TGTGCCTGGAAAGGACTAGTTACCTCCAATGAGCAGTTCTTC

V: TRBV4-1
J: TRBJ2-2
D: .
size: many
CDR3: CASSQASREWGTGELFF
DNA: TGCGCCAGCAGCCAAGCTTCGCGGGAATGGGGAACCGGGGAGCTGTTTTTT

V: TRBV7-2
J: TRBJ2-2
D: .
size: many
CDR3: CASSQSTGSTGELFF
DNA: TGTGCCAGCAGCCAATCGACAGGTTCGACCGGGGAGCTGTTTTTT

V: TRBV20-1
J: TRBJ1-1
D: .
size: many
CDR3: CSAQGNTEAFF
DNA: TGCAGTGCCCAGGGGAACACTGAAGCTTTCTTT

V: TRBV28
J: TRBJ1-3
D: TRBD1
size: many
CDR3: CASSPDRGLSGNTIYF
DNA: TGTGCCAGCAGTCCCGACAGGGGACTCTCTGGAAACACCATATATTTT

V: TRBV6-1
J: TRBJ1-4
D: .
size: many
CDR3: CASSERAQRGEKLFF
DNA: TGTGCCAGCAGTGAAAGGGCCCAAAGGGGGGAAAAACTGTTTTTT

V: TRBV25-1
J: TRBJ2-3
D: TRBD1
size: .
CDR3: CASSETGGGTDTQYF
DNA: TGTGCCAGCAGTGAAACAGGGGGTGGAACAGATACGCAGTATTTT

V: TRBV7-2
J: TRBJ2-7
D: .
size: many
CDR3: CASSSTHYEQYF
DNA: TGTGCCAGCAGCTCTACCCACTACGAGCAGTACTTC

V: TRBV27
J: TRBJ1-6
D: .
size: few
CDR3: CASTLLQGVNSPLHF
DNA: TGTGCCAGCACCCTCCTACAGGGAGTTAATTCACCCCTCCACTTT

V: TRBV30
J: TRBJ2-1
D: TRBD2
size: many
CDR3: CAWRKLAGVNEQFF
DNA: TGTGCCTGGAGAAAGTTAGCGGGAGTCAATGAGCAGTTCTTC

V: TRBV9
J: TRBJ2-7
D: TRBD2
size: many
CDR3: CASSISGTSVAYEQYF
DNA: TGTGCCAGCAGCATATCCGGGACTAGCGTAGCCTACGAGCAGTACTTC

V: TRBV28
J: TRBJ2-3
D: .
size: many
CDR3: CASSFAGTSTDTQYF
DNA: TGTGCCAGCAGTTTCGCAGGAACTAGCACAGATACGCAGTATTTT

V: TRBV27
J: TRBJ1-5
D: .
size: many
CDR3: CASARAGSNQPQHF
DNA: TGTGCCAGCGCCAGGGCAGGGAGCAATCAGCCCCAGCATTTT

V: TRBV5-8
J: TRBJ2-1
D: TRBD2
size: many
CDR3: CASTLQRTSGRVNEQFF
DNA: TGTGCCAGCACTCTTCAAAGGACTAGCGGGAGGGTAAATGAGCAGTTCTTC

V: TRBV7-8
J: TRBJ2-3
D: .
size: many
CDR3: CASSPRAVESTDTQYF
DNA: TGTGCCAGCAGCCCGCGGGCAGTAGAAAGCACAGATACGCAGTATTTT

V: TRBV7-3
J: TRBJ2-1
D: TRBD2
size: many
CDR3: CASSPHIFREGLNEQFF
DNA: TGTGCCAGCAGCCCGCATATTTTCCGGGAGGGCCTCAATGAGCAGTTCTTC

V: TRBV19
J: TRBJ2-1
D: TRBD1
size: many
CDR3: CASQQGPSSYNEQFF
DNA: TGTGCCAGTCAACAGGGGCCAAGCTCCTACAATGAGCAGTTCTTC

V: TRBV6-5
J: TRBJ2-5
D: TRBD2
size: many
CDR3: CASSSPLAGGPETQYF
DNA: TGTGCCAGCAGTTCTCCTTTAGCGGGAGGGCCAGAGACCCAGTACTTC

V: TRBV7-2
J: TRBJ2-7
D: .
size: many
CDR3: CASSLVLGGSAYEQYF
DNA: TGTGCCAGCAGCTTAGTCTTGGGCGGGTCCGCCTACGAGCAGTACTTC

V: TRBV6-4
J: TRBJ2-7
D: .
size: many
CDR3: CASSPRVYEQYF
DNA: TGTGCCAGCAGCCCCAGGGTTTACGAGCAGTACTTC

V: TRBV7-9
J: TRBJ2-2
D: .
size: many
CDR3: CASSQRRNRETGELFF
DNA: TGTGCCAGCAGCCAGAGGAGGAACAGGGAAACCGGGGAGCTGTTTTTT

V: TRBV7-3
J: TRBJ2-7
D: .
size: many
CDR3: CASSLSGTVTEQYF
DNA: TGTGCCAGCAGCTTAAGTGGGACTGTCACCGAGCAGTACTTC

V: TRBV19
J: TRBJ2-1
D: .
size: many
CDR3: CASTPVRDRDNEQFF
DNA: TGTGCCAGCACTCCGGTGCGGGATAGGGACAATGAGCAGTTCTTC

V: TRBV11-3
J: TRBJ1-3
D: .
size: many
CDR3: CASSSSRNTIYF
DNA: TGTGCCAGCAGCTCCTCTAGAAACACCATATATTTT

V: TRBV10-3
J: TRBJ2-7
D: TRBD1
size: many
CDR3: CAISESGQGATYEQYF
DNA: TGTGCCATCAGTGAGTCAGGACAGGGGGCCACCTACGAGCAGTACTTC

V: TRBV19
J: TRBJ2-7
D: .
size: many
CDR3: CASSITRGALEQYF
DNA: TGTGCCAGTAGTATTACTCGCGGGGCCCTTGAGCAGTACTTC

V: TRBV6-4
J: TRBJ1-1
D: .
size: many
CDR3: CASKKEMNTEAFF
DNA: TGTGCCAGCAAGAAGGAGATGAACACTGAAGCTTTCTTT

V: TRBV11-2
J: TRBJ2-3
D: .
size: many
CDR3: CASSFAARTDTQYF
DNA: TGTGCCAGCAGCTTTGCGGCTAGAACAGATACGCAGTATTTT

V: TRBV28
J: TRBJ2-2
D: TRBD1
size: many
CDR3: CASKEGKGARTGELFF
DNA: TGTGCCAGCAAGGAAGGAAAGGGGGCCAGGACCGGGGAGCTGTTTTTT

V: TRBV28
J: TRBJ2-1
D: .
size: many
CDR3: CASNTQGTYNEQFF
DNA: TGTGCCAGCAATACTCAGGGGACCTACAATGAGCAGTTCTTC

V: TRBV10-3
J: TRBJ1-1
D: .
size: many
CDR3: CAISEQAGGSMNTEAFF
DNA: TGTGCCATCAGTGAGCAAGCGGGGGGATCCATGAACACTGAAGCTTTCTTT

V: TRBV6-5
J: TRBJ2-7
D: .
size: many
CDR3: CASSRTGSYEQYF
DNA: TGTGCCAGCAGTAGGACCGGGAGCTACGAGCAGTACTTC

V: TRBV7-8
J: TRBJ1-5
D: TRBD1
size: many
CDR3: CASSPGTGGLGQPQHF
DNA: TGTGCCAGCAGCCCCGGGACAGGGGGCTTGGGTCAGCCCCAGCATTTT

V: TRBV5-1
J: TRBJ2-6
D: TRBD1
size: many
CDR3: CASSQMTGAPGANVLTF
DNA: TGCGCCAGCAGCCAGATGACAGGGGCTCCTGGGGCCAACGTCCTGACTTTC

V: TRBV7-2
J: TRBJ2-7
D: TRBD1
size: many
CDR3: CASSLDWTGGEQYF
DNA: TGTGCCAGCAGCTTAGATTGGACAGGGGGCGAGCAGTACTTC

V: TRBV5-6
J: TRBJ2-7
D: .
size: many
CDR3: CASSIGGSSYEQYF
DNA: TGTGCCAGCTCCATTGGGGGGAGCTCCTACGAGCAGTACTTC

V: TRBV7-2
J: TRBJ2-1
D: TRBD2
size: many
CDR3: CASSLGREVSWNEQFF
DNA: TGTGCCAGCAGCTTAGGACGGGAGGTATCTTGGAATGAGCAGTTCTTC

V: TRBV18
J: TRBJ2-1
D: TRBD2
size: many
CDR3: CASSPTSGRSYNEQFF
DNA: TGTGCCAGCTCACCAACTAGCGGGAGATCCTACAATGAGCAGTTCTTC

V: TRBV19
J: TRBJ2-7
D: .
size: many
CDR3: CASSASRYEQYF
DNA: TGTGCCAGTAGTGCCAGTCGATACGAGCAGTACTTC

V: TRBV5-4
J: TRBJ2-7
D: .
size: many
CDR3: CASSRPGASYEQYF
DNA: TGTGCCAGCAGCCGACCAGGGGCCTCCTACGAGCAGTACTTC

V: TRBV5-1
J: TRBJ1-1
D: .
size: many
CDR3: CASSLAGGLNTEAFF
DNA: TGCGCCAGCAGCTTGGCGGGAGGGCTCAACACTGAAGCTTTCTTT

V: TRBV10-3
J: TRBJ2-1
D: TRBD2
size: many
CDR3: CAIRGTSGTLFNEQFF
DNA: TGTGCCATCAGAGGGACTAGCGGGACCCTCTTTAATGAGCAGTTCTTC